Included here is one T cell receptor (beta chain) sequence, with context. The antigen remains undetermined. This entry comes from a study of T cells after yellow fever vaccination. Looking at the study overall: SMART-Seq v4 Ultra Low Input served to prepare low-cell-number fractions.

The CDR3 is made up of 11 amino acids. Germline V lookup: CDR1 LGHNT, CDR2 FRNRAP. Trimming shortened V by 3 bases and J by 7 bases, and 6 bases separated the two germline ends. General study findings and limits: Clonotype sharing between CD4 and CD8 compartments was small. Peaking on day 5 versus 15, the secondary response was faster but weaker.

UMIs and a universal primer site were added when TCR cDNA was made by 5'RACE template switching. TCRdb reanalysed the 5' RACE reads using MiXCR and keeps one entry per CDR3 protein. The sample includes hundreds of thousands of distinct CDR3 sequences, 9% to 15% of them seen just once. Sequences were derived from PBMCs, sampled on the day of the yellow fever booster vaccination. This chain connects TRBV12-5 to TRBJ2-5; D remains unclear. The receptor was derived from a man aged 25 to 40 who received the YFV17D yellow fever vaccine. This CDR3 is CASGFGGTQYF. Written as DNA, the CDR3 is TGTGCTAGTGGTTTCGGCGGGACCCAGTACTTC. Full variable domain (missing parts from reference TRBV12-5 and TRBJ2-5): DARVTQTPRHKVTEMGQEVTMRCQPILGHNTVFWYRQTMMQGLELLAYFRNRAPLDDSGMPKDRFSAEMPDATLATLKIQPSEPRDSAVYFCASGFGGTQYFGPGTRLLVL.